These 9 T cell receptor beta chains originate from one sample sequenced in a study of blood T cell repertoires in COVID-19. Profiling relied on immunoSEQ multiplex PCR, and the TCRdb table lists in-frame clones only, not all of them. The sample includes 110,000 or so clones, 70% to 90% of them seen just once. The material sequenced was peripheral blood. These receptors came from a woman in her 70s who had recovered from COVID-19.

The chain couples TRBV13 to TRBJ1-4, with D tentatively TRBD1 (5 bases). Germline CDR1 is PRHDT and CDR2 is FYEKMQ (reference sequence). The length of the CDR3 is 14 residues. Trimming cost V 0 bases and J 5 bases, with 7 bases left between them. The CDR3 DNA sequence: TGTGCCAGCAGCTTAGGAGGGGCGAATGAAAAACTGTTTTTT. It encodes CASSLGGANEKLFF.

The rearrangement links TRBV27 to TRBJ2-3; TRBD2 agrees at 15 bases. The V and J ends lost 5 bases and 3 bases, in that order; junction bases with no gene match: 9. In germline, CDR1 is MNHEY, CDR2 SMNVEV (reference sequence). The CDR3 covers 18 residues. The CDR3 here is CASSRGLAGGPKTDTQYF. CDR3 DNA: TGTGCCAGCAGTCGGGGACTAGCGGGAGGCCCCAAAACAGATACGCAGTATTTT.

The rearrangement links TRBV19 to TRBJ2-5; D is perhaps TRBD1 (5 bases). The CDR3 has 15 amino acids. Trimming took off 9 bases at V and 2 bases at J, with 19 bases between the two ends. Per germline, CDR1 LNHDA and CDR2 SQIVND (reference sequence). The CDR3 nucleotides read TGTGCCAGCAAACGACAGACCTGGGGACAAGAGACCCAGTACTTC. This translates into CASKRQTWGQETQYF.

This clone was observed once. The rearrangement joins TRBV6-2 or TRBV6-3 to TRBJ2-4; D may be TRBD2 (6 bases). Germline V lookup: CDR1 MNHEY, CDR2 SVGEGT. The CDR3 spans 12 residues. With 2 bases removed from V and 11 bases from J, the gap between germline ends came to 10 bases. CDR3 nucleotides: TGTGCCAGCAGTTACGGGGGGACGTTTCAGTACTTC. As protein: CASSYGGTFQYF.

V and J are TRBV5-1 and TRBJ2-1; TRBD2 matches at 9 bases. Germline V gene data show CDR1 as SGHRS and CDR2 as YFSETQ. V lost 0 bases, J lost 9 bases, and 13 bases stayed unmatched. The CDR3 covers 17 residues. As DNA, the CDR3 is TGCGCCAGCAGCTTGGCTCCGCCGGCGGGGGGGCCTAGTGAGCAGTTCTTC. It codes for CASSLAPPAGGPSEQFF.

The CDR3 is CASSPGGFGNEQYF. The DNA for the CDR3 is TGTGCCAGCAGCCCAGGGGGTTTCGGTAACGAGCAGTACTTC. V usage is TRBV11-3 and J usage is TRBJ2-7, with 7 bases that match TRBD1. The CDR3 covers 14 residues. Germline V gives CDR1 SGHNT, CDR2 YENEEA. V lost 5 bases to trimming and J lost 5 bases; unmatched junction nucleotides: 9. The variable domain in full, completed from reference TRBV11-3 and TRBJ2-7, reads EAGVVQSPRYKIIEKKQPVAFWCNPISGHNTLYWYLQNLGQGPELLIRYENEEAVDDSQLPKDRFSAERLKGVDSTLKIQPAELGDSAVYLCASSPGGFGNEQYFGPGTRLTVT.

V is TRBV5-4 and J is TRBJ2-1; TRBD1 agrees at 7 bases. The CDR3 is 15 residues long. J was trimmed by 7 bases and V by 3 bases; bases with no gene match: 10. Germline V CDR1 and CDR2: SGHNT, YYREEE (reference sequence). The CDR3 DNA follows: TGTGCCAGCAGCTGGGGACAGCTTCATGGGAATGAGCAGTTCTTC. It codes for CASSWGQLHGNEQFF.

This rearrangement joins TRBV6-6 to TRBJ2-2, with TRBD1 identical over 7 bases. V shed 6 bases and J 6 bases; nucleotides not matched to a gene: 7. The CDR3 loop spans 14 amino acids. Germline CDR1 MNHNY, CDR2 SVGAGI (reference sequence). The CDR3 DNA follows: TGTGCCAGCAGGGGACAGAGGGATTCCGGGGAGCTGTTTTTT. Amino acids: CASRGQRDSGELFF.

The J gene is TRBJ2-4, the V gene TRBV20-1; 8 nucleotides line up with TRBD2. V trimming: 3 bases; J trimming: 5 bases; junction bases outside the gene matches: 3. The CDR3 sequence is 13 residues long. The germline CDR1 and CDR2 sequences are DFQATT and SNEGSKA (reference sequence). CDR3 protein: CSASTGGENIQYF. CDR3 coding DNA: TGCAGTGCTAGTACCGGGGGGGAAAACATTCAGTACTTC.